This entry is about one TCR beta chain. Antigen: not known. Trimming cost V 4 bases and J 4 bases, with 11 bases left between them. The germline gives CDR1 SQVTM, CDR2 ANQGSEA. The CDR3 is made up of 14 amino acids. This entry is derived from a study of T cell responses to AZD1222 COVID-19 vaccine. Findings of the study overall: Among spike-specific TCRs, nearly half reportedly target unmutated variant regions.

Clones were read by immunoSEQ multiplex PCR, and TCRdb kept only the in-frame ones, dropping some. The repertoire holds around 81,000 clones, 65% to 85% seen once, with about 3.1% in the top ten. The sample was peripheral blood, taken on day 0 of AZD1222 vaccination. The gene calls are TRBV29-1 and TRBJ2-6; D remains unclear. The clonotype was recovered from an adult in good health. The CDR3 region is CSVGSARGANVLTF. The CDR3 DNA follows: TGCAGCGTTGGGTCAGCTCGGGGGGCCAACGTCCTGACTTTC.